Detailed here is one TCR beta chain. Its antigen is currently unknown. These data belong to a study of shared clonotypes between healthy human individuals. Study-wide context: Aged 18 to 49, the donors were a couple of women and a few men. CD8 memory received one plate per donor, CD8 naive two, CD4 memory three and CD4 naive three. The study, taken as a whole, reports: For sorted subsets, rarefaction showed incomplete sequencing despite large depth.

Genomic DNA (from each subset) was split evenly across several immunoSEQ plates. Repertoires were generated with immunoSEQ multiplex PCR, while TCRdb's copy carries only in-frame clones and drops some. The table lists approximately 940,000 clones, about 80% of them singletons. V dropped 4 bases and J dropped 6; count of bases not matched to a gene: 8. The CDR3 extends over 15 amino acids. Germline CDR1 reads MNHEY; CDR2 reads SVGAGI. This TCR derives from a man aged 18 to 29 in good health. The rearrangement links TRBV6-5 to TRBJ2-7; 11 nucleotides line up with TRBD2. Sequenced material: memory CD4+ T cells sorted from blood. The subset is: CD45RA-negative fraction. The CDR3: CASSSQPGTSGEQYF. The CDR3 nucleotides are TGTGCCAGCAGTTCTCAACCAGGGACTAGCGGCGAGCAGTACTTC.